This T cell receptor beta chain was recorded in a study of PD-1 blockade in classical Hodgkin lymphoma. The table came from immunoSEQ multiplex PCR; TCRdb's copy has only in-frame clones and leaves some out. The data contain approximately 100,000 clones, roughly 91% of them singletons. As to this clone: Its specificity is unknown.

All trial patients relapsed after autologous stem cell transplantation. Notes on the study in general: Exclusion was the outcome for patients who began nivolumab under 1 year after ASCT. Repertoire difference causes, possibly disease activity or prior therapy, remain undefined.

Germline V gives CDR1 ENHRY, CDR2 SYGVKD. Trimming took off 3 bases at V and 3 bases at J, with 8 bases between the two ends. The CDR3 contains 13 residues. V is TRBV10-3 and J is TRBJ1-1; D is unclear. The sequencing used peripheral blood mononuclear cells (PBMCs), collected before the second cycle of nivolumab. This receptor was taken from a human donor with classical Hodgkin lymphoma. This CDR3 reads CAISEDPYTEAFF. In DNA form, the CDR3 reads TGTGCCATCAGTGAAGACCCCTACACTGAAGCTTTCTTT.